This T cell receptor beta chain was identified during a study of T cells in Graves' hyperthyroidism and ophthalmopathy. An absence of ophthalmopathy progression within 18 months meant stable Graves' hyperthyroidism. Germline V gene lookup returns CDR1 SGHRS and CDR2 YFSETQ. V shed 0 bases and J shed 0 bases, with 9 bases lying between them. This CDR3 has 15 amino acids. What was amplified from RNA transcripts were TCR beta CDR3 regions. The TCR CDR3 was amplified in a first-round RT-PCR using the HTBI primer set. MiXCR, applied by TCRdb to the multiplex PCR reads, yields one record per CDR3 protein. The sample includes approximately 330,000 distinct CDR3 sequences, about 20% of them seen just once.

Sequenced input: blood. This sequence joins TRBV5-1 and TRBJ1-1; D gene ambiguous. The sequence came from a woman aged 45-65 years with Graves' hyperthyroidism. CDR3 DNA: TGCGCCAGCAGCTTGGCCCCGGGCATGAACACTGAAGCTTTCTTT. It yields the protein CASSLAPGMNTEAFF.